The 21 T cell receptor beta chains below come from one sample, sequenced in a study of beta chain features in type 1 diabetes. The authors reverse transcribed all of the isolated RNA, so sequencing captured expressed TCRB transcripts. Libraries were prepared by immunoSEQ multiplex PCR; TCRdb keeps only in-frame clonotypes and omits some of them. Of 130,000 or so clones listed, 9.2% were seen once; the top ten hold around 0.63%. Sample: central memory CD4+ T cells from blood. Receptor source: a man aged 18-30 years in good health.

This CDR3 is CASSTERGAGGETQYF. Written as DNA, the CDR3 is TGCGCCAGCAGCACGGAGCGGGGGGCCGGTGGGGAGACCCAGTACTTC. The chain combines TRBV5-1 with TRBJ2-5; 9 bases line up with TRBD2. Germline trimming cut 4 bases from V and 5 bases from J; bases unmatched to any gene: 12. Germline V lookup: CDR1 SGHRS, CDR2 YFSETQ. The CDR3 totals 16 residues.

This clone has a handful of counts. The chain is built from TRBV28 and TRBJ2-2, with D unclear. The germline gives CDR1 MDHEN, CDR2 SYDVKM. V dropped 7 bases and J dropped 5 bases, with 14 bases sitting between them. This CDR3 has 14 amino acids. The CDR3 here is CASNPSMRTGELFF. CDR3 bases: TGTGCCAGCAACCCATCGATGAGGACCGGGGAGCTGTTTTTT.

This clone was counted a few times. This chain uses TRBV11-2 with TRBJ2-1, with 8 bases lining up with TRBD1. CDR1 is SGHAT, CDR2 FQNNGV, per germline. The CDR3 sequence is 13 residues long. With V trimmed by 5 bases and J by 10 bases, 7 bases remained unmatched. The CDR3 spells CASSQGQGTEQFF. The CDR3 DNA reads TGTGCCAGCAGCCAAGGACAGGGAACCGAGCAGTTCTTC.

The V call is TRBV25-1, the J call TRBJ1-2; D gene ambiguous. Germline V gene data show CDR1 as MGHDK and CDR2 as SYGVNS. CDR3 length: 12 residues. Trimming pared 2 bases from V and 7 bases from J, leaving 8 bases between. CDR3 DNA sequence: TGTGCCAGCAGTGAAACGGGGATTGGCTACACCTTC. Protein sequence: CASSETGIGYTF.

This chain links TRBV6-5 with TRBJ1-1; TRBD1 agrees at 10 bases. The CDR3 length is 15 residues. Per the germline V gene, CDR1 is MNHEY and CDR2 is SVGAGI. Unmatched junction bases numbered 5, after V lost 6 bases and J lost 1 base. For the CDR3, the DNA is TGTGCCAGCAGGACGACAGGGGGCGGGAACACTGAAGCTTTCTTT. As protein: CASRTTGGGNTEAFF.

J is TRBJ1-2 and V is TRBV4-1; D not resolved. This CDR3 has 15 amino acids. The germline CDR1 and CDR2 sequences are MGHRA and YSYEKL. V was pared by 0 bases and J by 4 bases, with 12 bases between. The CDR3 loop reads CASSQDWAGLYGYTF. CDR3 in DNA: TGCGCCAGCAGCCAAGATTGGGCGGGCCTCTATGGCTACACCTTC.

The chain employs TRBV5-1 and TRBJ2-1; 9 bases fit TRBD1. Germline CDR1 SGHRS, CDR2 YFSETQ. The J segment lost 5 bases and the V segment lost 4 bases, leaving 13 bases of the junction unmatched. CDR3 size: 17 residues. CDR3 residues: CASSRTPPGQGNNEQFF. For the CDR3, the DNA is TGCGCCAGCAGCCGCACCCCTCCGGGACAGGGAAACAATGAGCAGTTCTTC.

Only a few counts were recorded for this clone. The CDR3 DNA follows: TGTGCCAGCAGTAGGCGGCCTGACTACAATGAGCAGTTCTTC. It specifies CASSRRPDYNEQFF. The chain recombines TRBV7-2 with TRBJ2-1; D is unresolved. This CDR3 comprises 14 residues. V gave up 6 bases and J gave up 3 bases, with 12 bases separating them. CDR1 and CDR2 (germline): SGHTA, FQGNSA.

The chain has TRBV11-3 and TRBJ2-3, with a tentative D call TRBD1 (5 bases). With 4 bases removed from V and 7 bases from J, the gap between germline ends came to 18 bases. This CDR3 is built from 15 residues. Germline V gives CDR1 SGHNT, CDR2 YENEEA. The CDR3 is CASSSSQGVANTQYF. The CDR3 nucleotides are TGTGCCAGCAGCTCCTCCCAGGGTGTGGCGAATACGCAGTATTTT.

In its sample, this clone was seen a few times. This chain connects TRBV5-6 to TRBJ1-2; D ambiguous. Germline V gene sequence: CDR1 SGHDT, CDR2 YYEEEE. Trimming pared 3 bases from V and 8 bases from J, leaving 8 bases between. The CDR3 runs to 11 residues. DNA for the CDR3: TGTGCCAGCAGCTACTCATCAGGCTACACCTTC. Translating it yields CASSYSSGYTF.

This clone was observed a few times. This chain links TRBV18 with TRBJ2-7, with a possible D match to TRBD1 (6 bases). Germline V gives CDR1 KGHSH, CDR2 LQKENI. V was shortened by 1 base and J by 0 bases, with 13 bases between the two germline ends. The CDR3 contains 16 residues. The CDR3 bases are TGTGCCAGCTCACCACTGGACAGTACGAGCTCCTACGAGCAGTACTTC. This sequence encodes CASSPLDSTSSYEQYF.

V is TRBV5-6 and J is TRBJ1-1, with TRBD1 matching 8 bases. The germline CDR1 and CDR2 sequences are SGHDT and YYEEEE. This CDR3 is 14 amino acids long. With 0 bases clipped from V and 6 bases from J, the junction kept 4 bases outside the gene matches. CDR3 amino acids: CASSLVDRESEAFF. CDR3 nucleotide sequence: TGTGCCAGCAGCTTGGTGGACAGGGAGTCTGAAGCTTTCTTT.

This clone was counted between two and nine times. This sequence joins TRBV30 and TRBJ2-7, with 11 bases that match TRBD1. Germline CDR1 GTSNPN, CDR2 SVGIG (reference sequence). CDR3 length: 14 residues. V was pared by 2 bases and J by 4 bases, with 4 bases of the junction left unmatched. The CDR3 reads CAWSRTGGIYEQYF. The CDR3 DNA reads as TGTGCCTGGAGTAGGACAGGGGGCATTTACGAGCAGTACTTC.

The chain carries TRBV11-2 and TRBJ2-3; 8 bases map to TRBD1. The V gene end was trimmed by 3 bases and the J gene end by 8 bases; junction bases not matched to a gene: 4. The germline V gene encodes CDR1 SGHAT and CDR2 FQNNGV. The CDR3 spans 13 residues. CDR3 residues: CASSFPTGGTQYF. The CDR3, as DNA: TGTGCCAGCAGCTTCCCAACAGGGGGTACGCAGTATTTT.

This clone was recorded a few times. The chain carries TRBV19 and TRBJ2-2; D may be TRBD1 (6 bases). Germline values: CDR1 LNHDA, CDR2 SQIVND (reference sequence). The V and J ends lost 4 bases and 5 bases respectively, with 17 bases between them. The CDR3 is 16 amino acids. The CDR3 nucleotides are TGTGCCAGTAGTAGCATTGGGACATCTGGAACCGGGGAGCTGTTTTTT. Translated, it gives CASSSIGTSGTGELFF.

This clone was picked up a small number of times. This rearrangement joins TRBV5-1 to TRBJ2-1; 8 bases match TRBD2. This CDR3 is built from 15 residues. From germline, CDR1 is SGHRS and CDR2 YFSETQ. With 0 bases clipped from V and 5 bases from J, the junction kept 4 bases outside the gene matches. This chain's CDR3 is CASSLASGYNNEQFF. The DNA for the CDR3 is TGCGCCAGCAGCTTGGCTAGCGGGTATAACAATGAGCAGTTCTTC.

The chain carries TRBV27 and TRBJ1-6; 10 bases match TRBD1. Germline V gene data show CDR1 as MNHEY and CDR2 as SMNVEV (reference sequence). V was pared by 1 base and J by 8 bases, with 5 bases of the junction left unmatched. CDR3 length: 16 amino acids. The CDR3 sequence is CASSLFSGQGYSPLHF. The CDR3 coding sequence is TGTGCCAGCAGTTTATTTTCGGGACAGGGGTATTCACCCCTCCACTTT.

This clone has just a few counts. The chain has TRBV2 and TRBJ2-7; no firm D call. This CDR3 is built from 13 residues. V shed 4 bases and J shed 2 bases, with 9 bases lying between them. Germline V gives CDR1 SNHLY, CDR2 FYNNEI. For the CDR3, the DNA is TGTGCCAGCAGTGGCCTCCAGACCTACGAGCAGTACTTC. Amino acid sequence: CASSGLQTYEQYF.

This sequence joins TRBV9 and TRBJ1-1; tentatively, D is TRBD1 (5 bases). The CDR3 spans 14 residues. V was trimmed by 3 bases and J by 6 bases, leaving 15 bases between them. Germline V lookup: CDR1 SGDLS, CDR2 YYNGEE. In DNA form, the CDR3 reads TGTGCCAGCAGCGCCTTTGGGGGGGAAGCTGAAGCTTTCTTT. The encoded protein is CASSAFGGEAEAFF.

This clone appeared a few times. This sequence joins TRBV25-1 and TRBJ1-4; 9 nucleotides align to TRBD1. The CDR3 runs 16 residues. Germline trimming cut 6 bases from V and 1 base from J; bases unmatched to any gene: 6. Looked up from germline, CDR1 is MGHDK and CDR2 is SYGVNS. CDR3 DNA sequence: TGTGCCAGCAGCCCGGGACAGGGAAGAACTAATGAAAAACTGTTTTTT. Its protein is CASSPGQGRTNEKLFF.

This sequence joins TRBV30 and TRBJ1-5; TRBD1 matches at 7 bases. V was clipped by 5 bases and J by 6 bases; unmatched bases: 7. The CDR3 is 13 residues long. Germline assignment: CDR1 GTSNPN and CDR2 SVGIG (reference sequence). CDR3: CAWAGTDGQPQHF. CDR3 nucleotides: TGTGCCTGGGCCGGGACAGACGGTCAGCCCCAGCATTTT.